This T cell receptor beta chain was captured in a study of cytomegalovirus exposure and HLA in healthy donors. Broader study findings: V segments that were indistinguishable, TRBV6-2 and TRBV6-3 among them, were omitted from analysis.

V lost 6 bases, J lost 3 bases, and 18 bases lay in between. Germline lookup yields CDR1 MNHEY and CDR2 SVGAGI. The CDR3 is 15 residues long. Primers included in the PCR were 60 Vbeta and 13 Jbeta primers. Data came from immunoSEQ multiplex PCR; TCRdb stores just in-frame clones and leaves some out. The table shows about 180,000 clones, with around 82% occurring only once. This clone appeared a few times. What it binds is unknown. The source of this sequence is a woman aged 25 to 39 in good health and CMV-seropositive. Sequenced material: PBMCs. The rearrangement links TRBV6-5 to TRBJ2-7, with D perhaps TRBD2 (6 bases). The CDR3 bases are TGTGCCAGCAGCCGCCGGGGGACGGAACACTACGAGCAGTACTTC. This translates into CASSRRGTEHYEQYF.